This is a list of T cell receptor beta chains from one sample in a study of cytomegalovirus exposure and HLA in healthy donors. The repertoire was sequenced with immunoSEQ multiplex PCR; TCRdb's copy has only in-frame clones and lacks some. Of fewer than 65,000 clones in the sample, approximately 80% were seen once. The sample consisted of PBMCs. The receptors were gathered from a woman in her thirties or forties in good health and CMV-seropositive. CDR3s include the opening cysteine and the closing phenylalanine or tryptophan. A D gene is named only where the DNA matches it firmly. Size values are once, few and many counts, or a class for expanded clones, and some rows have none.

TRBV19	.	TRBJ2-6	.	TGTGCCAGTAGTATCCAGGAGGTGGCTGGGGCCAACGTCCTGACTTTC	CASSIQEVAGANVLTF
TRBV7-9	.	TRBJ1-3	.	TGTGCCAGCAGCTTCAGGGACACCATATATTTT	CASSFRDTIYF
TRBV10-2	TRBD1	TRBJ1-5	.	TGCGCCAGCAGTCCGAACAGGGGTTCTAGCAATCAGCCCCAGCATTTT	CASSPNRGSSNQPQHF
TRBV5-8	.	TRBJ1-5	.	TGTGCCAGCAGCTTAGCAAATCAGCCCCAGCATTTT	CASSLANQPQHF
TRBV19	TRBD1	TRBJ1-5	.	TGTGCCAGTAGTTCGACAGGGAAGTGGAGCAATCAGCCCCAGCATTTT	CASSSTGKWSNQPQHF
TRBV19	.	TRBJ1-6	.	TGTGCCAGTAGTTTCTACAGGGTGTCACCCCTCCACTTT	CASSFYRVSPLHF
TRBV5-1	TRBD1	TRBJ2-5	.	TGCGCCAGCAGCTTTGTCTACAGGGGTGAGGCCCAGTACTTC	CASSFVYRGEAQYF
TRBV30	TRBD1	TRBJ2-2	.	TGTGCCTGGAGGGGGGACAGGGTCGCCGGGGAGCTGTTTTTT	CAWRGDRVAGELFF
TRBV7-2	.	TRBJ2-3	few	TGTGCCAGCAGCTTAGTTTACACAGATACGCAGTATTTT	CASSLVYTDTQYF
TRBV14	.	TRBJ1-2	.	TGTGCCAGCAGCCAAGATCTCGGAGGGGCGAATGGCTACACCTTC	CASSQDLGGANGYTF
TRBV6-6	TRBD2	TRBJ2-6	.	TGTGCCAGCAGTTACTCGCATAGCGGGGGGGCCAACGTCCTGACTTTC	CASSYSHSGGANVLTF
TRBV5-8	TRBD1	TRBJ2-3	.	TGTGCCAGCAGCTTGGTGTCAGGGGGAGTCCCTAGCACAGATACGCAGTATTTT	CASSLVSGGVPSTDTQYF
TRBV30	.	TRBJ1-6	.	TGTGCCTGGAGTGGAGACTATAATTCACCCCTCCACTTT	CAWSGDYNSPLHF
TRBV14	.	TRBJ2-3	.	TGTGCCAGCAGCAAATACCTCAGGGAAACGCAGTATTTT	CASSKYLRETQYF
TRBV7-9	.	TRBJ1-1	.	TGTGCCAGCAGCTTAGTCCGGAACACTGAAGCTTTCTTT	CASSLVRNTEAFF
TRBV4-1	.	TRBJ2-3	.	TGCGCCAGCAGCCAGCGGGGGCGGACAGATACGCAGTATTTT	CASSQRGRTDTQYF
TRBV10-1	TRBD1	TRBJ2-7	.	TGCGCCAGCAGCCCAGGGGGCCTGGGATACGAGCAGTACTTC	CASSPGGLGYEQYF
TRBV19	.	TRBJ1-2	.	TGTGCCAGTAGTTTGGGACAAATCTATGGCTACACCTTC	CASSLGQIYGYTF
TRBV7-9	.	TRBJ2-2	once	TGTGCCAGCAGCCGGTTCGGGGAAGTTAACACCGGGGAGCTGTTTTTT	CASSRFGEVNTGELFF
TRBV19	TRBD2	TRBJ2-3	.	TGTGCCAGTAGTATAAGGGCGGGGGGGCCCACAGATACGCAGTATTTT	CASSIRAGGPTDTQYF
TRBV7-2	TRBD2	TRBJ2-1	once	TGTGCCAGCAGCCCAGCGGGGGGCTCCTACAATGAGCAGTTCTTC	CASSPAGGSYNEQFF
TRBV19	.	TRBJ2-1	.	TGTGCCAGTAGTGCGGGCGGTGAGCAGTTCTTC	CASSAGGEQFF
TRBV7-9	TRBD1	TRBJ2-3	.	TGTGCCAGCAGCTTTATCAGGGTTGGGGGACAGCGCACAGATACGCAGTATTTT	CASSFIRVGGQRTDTQYF
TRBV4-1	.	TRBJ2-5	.	TGCGCCAGCAGCAGTAATAGTGTAGAGACCCAGTACTTC	CASSSNSVETQYF
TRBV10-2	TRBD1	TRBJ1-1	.	TGCGCCAGCAGGGCTCAGGGACAGGTGAACACTGAAGCTTTCTTT	CASRAQGQVNTEAFF
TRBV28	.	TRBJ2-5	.	TGTGCCAGCAGTTCCGTTTGGACAGACCAAGAGACCCAGTACTTC	CASSSVWTDQETQYF
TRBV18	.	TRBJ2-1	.	TGTGCCAGCTCACCTCACCCCCGGGATCCTCGGAATGAGCAGTTCTTC	CASSPHPRDPRNEQFF
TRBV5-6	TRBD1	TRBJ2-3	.	TGTGCCAGCAGTCCACAGGGGGAGGATACGCAGTATTTT	CASSPQGEDTQYF
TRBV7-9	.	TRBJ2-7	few	TGTGCCAGCAGCTTAGAGCAGTCACAGCCGCCATACGAGCAGTACTTC	CASSLEQSQPPYEQYF
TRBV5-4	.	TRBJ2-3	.	TGTGCCAGCAGCTCTAGTGATACGCAGTATTTT	CASSSSDTQYF
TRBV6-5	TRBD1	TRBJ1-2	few	TGTGCCAGTCACACAGGGACAGGGGGACCCTATGGCTACACCTTC	CASHTGTGGPYGYTF
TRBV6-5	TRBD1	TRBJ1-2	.	TGTGCCAGCAGTTACGACAGGGGAAGTGGCTACACCTTC	CASSYDRGSGYTF
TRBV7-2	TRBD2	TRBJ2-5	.	TGTGCCAGCAGCTTAGGTTGGGCTAGCGGGAGGAAAGAGACCCAGTACTTC	CASSLGWASGRKETQYF
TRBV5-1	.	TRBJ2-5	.	TGCGCCAGCAGCTGGAGTACCCAGGGGAGACAAGAGACCCAGTACTTC	CASSWSTQGRQETQYF